This T cell receptor beta chain was sequenced for a study of T cell changes during pregnancy in multiple sclerosis. Repertoires were generated with immunoSEQ multiplex PCR, while TCRdb's copy carries only in-frame clones and drops some. The table lists approximately 52,000 clones, around 92% of them singletons. Germline loops: CDR1 SGHTA, CDR2 FQGNSA. CDR3 length equals 14 residues. Trimming pared 4 bases from V and 2 bases from J, leaving 9 bases between. This specimen consisted of CD4+ T cells from peripheral blood mononuclear cells, obtained in the third trimester of pregnancy. The source of this sequence is a female donor with multiple sclerosis, enrolled in a pregnancy study. The V and J genes are TRBV7-2 and TRBJ1-5, with a possible D match to TRBD1 (5 bases). In nucleotides, the CDR3 is TGTGCCAGCAGCTCCAGGGTCGGCAATCAGCCCCAGCATTTT. Amino acid sequence: CASSSRVGNQPQHF.